Listed below are T cell receptor beta chains from one sample, sequenced in a study of T cells in Graves' hyperthyroidism and ophthalmopathy. TCRdb recomputed calls from the multiplex PCR reads with MiXCR, one row per CDR3 protein. The sample records over 400,000 distinct CDR3 sequences, 20% to 25% being singletons. Sequenced sample: blood. The source is a woman in her 70s with Graves' ophthalmopathy. Both conserved end residues are part of each CDR3. Fields, in order: J gene, D gene, V gene, clone size, CDR3 DNA, CDR3 protein. A D gene is named only where the DNA matches it firmly. Rows give clone size only sometimes, using once, few, many, or a class for an expanded clone.

j_gene: TRBJ2-5; d_gene: TRBD2; v_gene: TRBV4-2; abundance: NA; CDR3nt: TGTGCCAGCAGCCGGGTCCCGGGCGAGCGGGGCAACCAAGAGACCCAGTACTTC; CDR3aa: CASSRVPGERGNQETQYF
j_gene: TRBJ2-1; d_gene: NA; v_gene: TRBV6-4; abundance: NA; CDR3nt: TGTGCCAGCGGGACGGAACGGGGGCAGGGGCAGTTCTTC; CDR3aa: CASGTERGQGQFF
j_gene: TRBJ2-5; d_gene: NA; v_gene: TRBV19; abundance: few; CDR3nt: TGTGCCAGTAAGATCGACTTCTCGGGAGAGACCCAGTACTTC; CDR3aa: CASKIDFSGETQYF
j_gene: TRBJ2-3; d_gene: NA; v_gene: TRBV4-1; abundance: NA; CDR3nt: TGCGCCAGCAGCCAAGACATAGCAGATACGCAGTATTTT; CDR3aa: CASSQDIADTQYF
j_gene: TRBJ2-1; d_gene: TRBD2; v_gene: TRBV20-1; abundance: few; CDR3nt: TGCAGTGCTAGGGGGGGGACTAGCGGGAGTTACAATGAGCAGTTCTTC; CDR3aa: CSARGGTSGSYNEQFF
j_gene: TRBJ1-1; d_gene: NA; v_gene: TRBV12-3/TRBV12-4; abundance: few; CDR3nt: TGTGCCAGCAAGCGGGGTGTTGACACTGAAGCTTTCTTT; CDR3aa: CASKRGVDTEAFF
j_gene: TRBJ1-5; d_gene: NA; v_gene: TRBV6-1; abundance: NA; CDR3nt: TGTGCCAGCAGTGAGGGGAAACAGCCCCAGCATTTT; CDR3aa: CASSEGKQPQHF
j_gene: TRBJ2-3; d_gene: TRBD1; v_gene: TRBV30; abundance: NA; CDR3nt: TGTGCCTGGAGTGGGGACAGGGGGCAGGCAGATACGCAGTATTTT; CDR3aa: CAWSGDRGQADTQYF
j_gene: TRBJ2-5; d_gene: TRBD2; v_gene: TRBV10-3; abundance: NA; CDR3nt: TGTGCCATCAGTGAGCCAAGACTAGCGGGAGAGGGAGAGACCCAGTACTTC; CDR3aa: CAISEPRLAGEGETQYF
j_gene: TRBJ1-5; d_gene: NA; v_gene: TRBV2; abundance: NA; CDR3nt: TGTGCCAGCCTTCGCGTTGCGGGAAATCAGCCCCAGCATTTT; CDR3aa: CASLRVAGNQPQHF
j_gene: TRBJ1-2; d_gene: TRBD1; v_gene: TRBV7-2; abundance: NA; CDR3nt: TGTGCCAGCATCGTGAACTCCGGGACAGGGCTCTATGGCTACACCTTC; CDR3aa: CASIVNSGTGLYGYTF
j_gene: TRBJ2-1; d_gene: TRBD2; v_gene: TRBV11-3; abundance: few; CDR3nt: TGTGCCAGCAGCTTAATTGGGACTACCGACAATGAGCAGTTCTTC; CDR3aa: CASSLIGTTDNEQFF
j_gene: TRBJ2-1; d_gene: TRBD2; v_gene: TRBV6-6; abundance: many; CDR3nt: TGTGCCAGCAGTTACTCTGAGGGACTAGCGGGAGGAAGGCAGTTCTTC; CDR3aa: CASSYSEGLAGGRQFF
j_gene: TRBJ1-6; d_gene: NA; v_gene: TRBV2; abundance: NA; CDR3nt: TGTGCCAGCAGTGAACAGGCAGATCATAATTCACCCCTCCACTTT; CDR3aa: CASSEQADHNSPLHF
j_gene: TRBJ2-1; d_gene: TRBD2; v_gene: TRBV19; abundance: NA; CDR3nt: TGTGCCAGTAGTGATTCTAGCGGAGGGTACAATGAGCAGTTCTTC; CDR3aa: CASSDSSGGYNEQFF
j_gene: TRBJ2-1; d_gene: NA; v_gene: TRBV6-5; abundance: NA; CDR3nt: TGTGCCAGCAGTTACTTGTTACGAGGAGTTGGGGGGCAGACGGAAGCTCGAGACAATGGGCAGTTCTTC; CDR3aa: CASSYLLRGVGGQTEARDNGQFF
j_gene: TRBJ1-2; d_gene: TRBD1; v_gene: TRBV12-3/TRBV12-4; abundance: NA; CDR3nt: TGTGCCAGCAGTTTAAGAACAGGGGGACCGTATGGCTACACCTTC; CDR3aa: CASSLRTGGPYGYTF
j_gene: TRBJ2-7; d_gene: NA; v_gene: TRBV11-2; abundance: few; CDR3nt: TGTGCCAGCAGCTTGAGCTTGGGACTCTACTCCTACGAGCAGTACTTC; CDR3aa: CASSLSLGLYSYEQYF
j_gene: TRBJ2-4; d_gene: NA; v_gene: TRBV29-1; abundance: few; CDR3nt: TGCAGCGTTAAATCAGGGAATCTAAAAAACATTCAGTACTTC; CDR3aa: CSVKSGNLKNIQYF
j_gene: TRBJ1-1; d_gene: NA; v_gene: TRBV7-2; abundance: many; CDR3nt: TGTGCCAGCAGCTCCAGTGGGGGGAACACTGAAGCTTTCTTT; CDR3aa: CASSSSGGNTEAFF
j_gene: TRBJ2-4; d_gene: NA; v_gene: TRBV12-3/TRBV12-4; abundance: NA; CDR3nt: TGTGCCGGCAGTCAAATAATAACAGCCAAAAACATTCAGTACTTC; CDR3aa: CAGSQIITAKNIQYF
j_gene: TRBJ2-3; d_gene: NA; v_gene: TRBV7-2; abundance: NA; CDR3nt: TGTGCCAGCCTCGTCGGGACTCCTAGAGGAGATACGCAGTATTTT; CDR3aa: CASLVGTPRGDTQYF
j_gene: TRBJ2-5; d_gene: TRBD1; v_gene: TRBV12-3/TRBV12-4; abundance: many; CDR3nt: TGTGCCAGCAGTTTCCCGGGACAGGGAAGGTGGGAGACCCAGTACTTC; CDR3aa: CASSFPGQGRWETQYF
j_gene: TRBJ2-3; d_gene: NA; v_gene: TRBV5-6; abundance: few; CDR3nt: TGTGCCAGCAGCTTGTCAGGGTGGACGCAGTATTTT; CDR3aa: CASSLSGWTQYF
j_gene: TRBJ2-7; d_gene: NA; v_gene: TRBV28; abundance: many; CDR3nt: TGTGCCAGCAGTTTACGGGACGAGCAGTACTTC; CDR3aa: CASSLRDEQYF
j_gene: TRBJ2-7; d_gene: NA; v_gene: TRBV6-1; abundance: few; CDR3nt: TGTGCCAGCAGAGCACCTTCATTTAGCTCCTACGAGCAGTACTTC; CDR3aa: CASRAPSFSSYEQYF
j_gene: TRBJ1-2; d_gene: NA; v_gene: TRBV3-1; abundance: few; CDR3nt: TGTGCCAGCAGCCCGTTATCCGGGGCTGAGGGCTACACCTTC; CDR3aa: CASSPLSGAEGYTF
j_gene: TRBJ2-5; d_gene: NA; v_gene: TRBV12-3/TRBV12-4; abundance: NA; CDR3nt: TGTGCCAGCAGTTTTCCAGGGCTCGAGACCCAGTACTTC; CDR3aa: CASSFPGLETQYF
j_gene: TRBJ2-7; d_gene: TRBD2; v_gene: TRBV7-2; abundance: NA; CDR3nt: TGTGCCAGCAGCCCCACTCCTACGGGACTAGCGGGAAAGCAGTACTTC; CDR3aa: CASSPTPTGLAGKQYF
j_gene: TRBJ1-2; d_gene: NA; v_gene: TRBV12-5; abundance: once; CDR3nt: TGTGCTAGTGGGTTCAGGGACGGCTACACCTTC; CDR3aa: CASGFRDGYTF
j_gene: TRBJ2-2; d_gene: NA; v_gene: TRBV30; abundance: many; CDR3nt: TGTGCCTGGTCGCGGGTCGGGGAGCTGTTTTTT; CDR3aa: CAWSRVGELFF
j_gene: TRBJ2-2; d_gene: NA; v_gene: TRBV7-6; abundance: NA; CDR3nt: TGTGCCAGCAGCTTATTGGCAGCCGGGGAGCTGTTTTTT; CDR3aa: CASSLLAAGELFF
j_gene: TRBJ2-1; d_gene: TRBD2; v_gene: TRBV2; abundance: few; CDR3nt: TGTGCCAGCAGTGGCCTAGCGGGAGCCAGTGAATCCTACAATGAGCAGTTCTTC; CDR3aa: CASSGLAGASESYNEQFF
j_gene: TRBJ1-2; d_gene: TRBD1; v_gene: TRBV9; abundance: NA; CDR3nt: TGTGCCAGCAGCACACAGGGGTTCTATGGCTACACCTTC; CDR3aa: CASSTQGFYGYTF
j_gene: TRBJ1-2; d_gene: NA; v_gene: TRBV3-1; abundance: NA; CDR3nt: TGTGCCAGCAGCCCCCTTAACTATGGCTACACCTTC; CDR3aa: CASSPLNYGYTF
j_gene: TRBJ2-1; d_gene: NA; v_gene: TRBV4-3; abundance: NA; CDR3nt: TGCGCCAGCAGCCAAGATTGGGCGGCCTACAATGAGCAGTTCTTC; CDR3aa: CASSQDWAAYNEQFF
j_gene: TRBJ2-7; d_gene: NA; v_gene: TRBV28; abundance: NA; CDR3nt: TGTGCCAGCAGTTCCGGAGGGGGAGGGAACTACGAGCAGTACTTC; CDR3aa: CASSSGGGGNYEQYF
j_gene: TRBJ2-7; d_gene: TRBD2; v_gene: TRBV11-2; abundance: few; CDR3nt: TGTGCCAGCAGTTTTAGCGGGAGACCTATTGACGAGCAGTACTTC; CDR3aa: CASSFSGRPIDEQYF
j_gene: TRBJ2-1; d_gene: TRBD2; v_gene: TRBV7-2; abundance: many; CDR3nt: TGTGCCAGCAGCGCCTGGACTAGCGGTTACAATGAGCAGTTCTTC; CDR3aa: CASSAWTSGYNEQFF
j_gene: TRBJ2-3; d_gene: NA; v_gene: TRBV9; abundance: few; CDR3nt: TGTGCCAGCAGCATCGGACTGGGTGGCCCCAGCGATACGCAGTATTTT; CDR3aa: CASSIGLGGPSDTQYF
j_gene: TRBJ2-2; d_gene: NA; v_gene: TRBV5-1; abundance: few; CDR3nt: TGCGCCAGCAGCTTGAGAAGGGCATCGAACACCGGGGAGCTGTTTTTT; CDR3aa: CASSLRRASNTGELFF
j_gene: TRBJ2-5; d_gene: NA; v_gene: TRBV30; abundance: few; CDR3nt: TGTGCCTGGAGTGTGGGGTCTTTGTACCAAGAGACCCAGTACTTC; CDR3aa: CAWSVGSLYQETQYF
j_gene: TRBJ2-7; d_gene: TRBD1; v_gene: TRBV10-3; abundance: few; CDR3nt: TGTGCCATCAGTGTCGGTTTAGCGGACAGGGGATACGAGCAGTACTTC; CDR3aa: CAISVGLADRGYEQYF
j_gene: TRBJ1-5; d_gene: NA; v_gene: TRBV12-3/TRBV12-4; abundance: many; CDR3nt: TGTGCCAGCAGTTTGGGGCAATCCTTCAGCAATCAGCCCCAGCATTTT; CDR3aa: CASSLGQSFSNQPQHF
j_gene: TRBJ1-4; d_gene: NA; v_gene: TRBV20-1; abundance: NA; CDR3nt: TGCAGTGCTAGAGAAATGGGGGCCGGTGAAAAACTGTTTTTT; CDR3aa: CSAREMGAGEKLFF
j_gene: TRBJ1-4; d_gene: NA; v_gene: TRBV30; abundance: few; CDR3nt: TGTGCCTGGCGTATCACAGGTGCAACTAATGAAAAACTGTTTTTT; CDR3aa: CAWRITGATNEKLFF
j_gene: TRBJ2-5; d_gene: NA; v_gene: TRBV20-1; abundance: few; CDR3nt: TGCAGTGCTAGAGATATCGGGGGCACGGAGACCCAGTACTTC; CDR3aa: CSARDIGGTETQYF
j_gene: TRBJ1-2; d_gene: NA; v_gene: TRBV19; abundance: few; CDR3nt: TGTGCCAGTAAAGGTGCAGGGTCCTACATTAACTATGGCTACACCTTC; CDR3aa: CASKGAGSYINYGYTF
j_gene: TRBJ2-3; d_gene: NA; v_gene: TRBV11-1; abundance: many; CDR3nt: TGTGCCAGCAGCCCTAGCGAAGCAGATACGCAGTATTTT; CDR3aa: CASSPSEADTQYF
j_gene: TRBJ2-5; d_gene: TRBD1; v_gene: TRBV29-1; abundance: many; CDR3nt: TGCAGCGTTGTGCCCCCGGGACAGGGGAGTTGGCGCGAGACCCAGTACTTC; CDR3aa: CSVVPPGQGSWRETQYF